This entry features one T cell receptor beta chain sequence. The entry originates in a study of blood T cells in healthy people across ages. The second PCR ran 7 to 11 cycles with a sample-barcoded 5' primer and J-beta primers. Each sample yielded at least 2.5 million CDR3-containing paired-end reads. TCRdb re-called the 5' RACE reads with MiXCR, one entry per CDR3 protein. The sample has around 780,000 distinct CDR3 sequences, under 30% seen once; the top ten hold 3%. The CDR3 contains 18 residues. V shed 2 bases, J shed 4 bases, and the junction held 9 bases outside the gene matches. The people who gave samples were healthy Caucasians from Russia, aged roughly 6 to 90. The same data also went into a second study, on T cells of mothers and their children. That work states: Each 15 ul cDNA reaction used approximately 1.5 ug RNA; all RNA was used. Reads recorded for TCR beta CDR3 numbered over 9 million per mother and some 3.3 million per child.

The chain couples TRBV12-3 or TRBV12-4 to TRBJ2-2, with 11 bases that match TRBD1. Sequenced input: blood. The clonotype comes from a boy aged 5-17 years in good health. The CDR3 protein is CASSLRTGGQGVTGELFF. CDR3 DNA: TGTGCCAGCAGTTTAAGGACGGGGGGACAGGGGGTCACCGGGGAGCTGTTTTTT.